The 25 T cell receptor beta chains presented below share a single source sample, sequenced in a study of T cell clonality in common variable immunodeficiency. TCRdb's copy holds only in-frame clones and misses some; the assay was immunoSEQ multiplex PCR. This table holds approximately 30,000 clones with no singletons; the top ten claim around 4%. Specimen: peripheral blood mononuclear cells. These receptors came from a person aged 18 to 75 in good health.

There are many counts of this clone. The CDR3 end is not reached by the read, which stops 3 residues before it; the germline J gene fills it in. V is TRBV20-1 and J is TRBJ1-6, with 7 bases that match TRBD1. With V trimmed by 5 bases and J by 5 bases, 12 bases remained unmatched. Germline loops: CDR1 DFQATT, CDR2 SNEGSKA (reference sequence). This CDR3 spans 16 amino acids. The covered CDR3 bases are TGCAGTGCTCCCAAGGGGGCGGGCCTTAATAATTCACCC. Its protein product is CSAPKGAGLNNSP. The whole CDR3 reads CSAPKGAGLNNSPLHF.

This clone was observed many times. The observed sequence ends 3 residues before the CDR3 terminus, with the missing tail filled in from the germline J gene. V and J are TRBV20-1 and TRBJ2-6; 8 nucleotides line up with TRBD1. The CDR3 contains 15 residues. Trimming at V came to 5 bases and at J to 3 bases, leaving 6 bases not matched to a gene. The germline V gene has CDR1 DFQATT and CDR2 SNEGSKA (reference sequence). The CDR3 bases that were read are TGCAGTGCTGTCAGGGGGCAATATGGGGCCAACGTC. Translated, it gives CSAVRGQYGANV. The entire CDR3 is CSAVRGQYGANVLTF.

In this sample, this clone turned up many times. The DNA ends 3 residues before the CDR3 does, and the rest of the CDR3 is filled in from the germline J gene. The rearrangement links TRBV7-2 to TRBJ1-6; 7 bases are shared with TRBD1. V lost 3 bases, J lost 5 bases, and 4 bases stayed unmatched. The CDR3 runs to 15 residues. Germline loops: CDR1 SGHTA, CDR2 FQGNSA. The DNA read from the CDR3 is TGTGCCAGCAGCTTGTCTCAGGGGGATAATTCACCC. This encodes CASSLSQGDNSP. The entire CDR3 protein reads CASSLSQGDNSPLHF.

This clone appeared many times. The read ends 3 residues shy of where the CDR3 ends; the end is completed using the germline J gene. The chain links TRBV20-1 to TRBJ2-2; unclear D gene. The CDR3 is made up of 15 amino acids. In germline, CDR1 is DFQATT, CDR2 SNEGSKA (reference sequence). V lost 0 bases to trimming and J lost 6 bases, with 14 bases between them. CDR3 DNA (partial): TGCAGTGCTAGAGATCTCAGGTTGAATCCCGGGGAG. Translation: CSARDLRLNPGE. The complete CDR3 reads CSARDLRLNPGELFF.

This clone was detected many times. The read stops 3 residues short of the end of the CDR3; the missing end is completed from the germline J gene. The chain is built from TRBV7-2 and TRBJ1-2; D perhaps matches TRBD1 (6 bases). Trimming left V 5 bases short and J 7 bases short, with 14 bases between. Germline V gene sequence: CDR1 SGHTA, CDR2 FQGNSA. The CDR3 sequence is 13 residues long. The CDR3 here is CASSTRDKRGYTF. Partial CDR3 DNA: TGTGCCAGCAGCACCCGGGACAAGCGTGGC. The variable domain in full, completed from reference TRBV7-2 and TRBJ1-2, reads GAGVSQSPSNKVTEKGKDVELRCDPISGHTALYWYRQSLGQGLEFLIYFQGNSAPDKSGLPSDRFSAERTGGSVSTLTIQRTQQEDSAVYLCASSTRDKRGYTFGSGTRLTVV.

This clone was observed many times. The read ends 3 residues before the CDR3 terminus; that terminus is restored from the germline J gene. The genes are TRBV7-8 and TRBJ2-2, with D perhaps TRBD1 (6 bases). CDR3 size: 16 residues. The V gene's germline CDR1 is SGHVS and CDR2 FQNEAQ. V was shortened by 1 base and J by 5 bases, with 14 bases between the two germline ends. The CDR3 spells CASSLGNRAGTGELFF. The part of the CDR3 DNA that was read is TGTGCCAGCAGCTTAGGGAACAGGGCAGGGACCGGGGAG. The full variable domain, with the rest looked up from reference TRBV7-8 and TRBJ2-2, is GAGVSQSPRYKVAKRGQDVALRCDPISGHVSLFWYQQALGQGPEFLTYFQNEAQLDKSGLPSDRFFAERPEGSVSTLKIQRTQQEDSAVYLCASSLGNRAGTGELFFGEGSRLTVL.

This clone has at least ten counts. The read ends 3 residues shy of where the CDR3 ends; the end is completed using the germline J gene. The chain couples TRBV15 to TRBJ2-5, with 7 bases matching TRBD2. V was pared by 1 base and J by 0 bases, with 2 bases of the junction left unmatched. Germline CDR1 and CDR2: LNHNV and YYDKDF (reference sequence). The CDR3 has 15 residues. The CDR3 sequence: CATSRVGGYQETQYF. The covered CDR3 bases are TGTGCCACCAGCAGAGTGGGGGGGTACCAAGAGACC.

This clone appeared many times. The read ends 3 residues shy of where the CDR3 ends; the end is completed using the germline J gene. This sequence joins TRBV19 and TRBJ1-4; 8 nucleotides line up with TRBD1. CDR1 is LNHDA, CDR2 SQIVND, per germline (reference sequence). The CDR3 runs 13 residues. CDR3: CASGDRGPSPLFF. The CDR3 DNA, read in part, is TGTGCCAGCGGAGACAGGGGCCCTTCACCA.

This clone was seen more than once but under ten times. A read error is possible here, since a much larger clone lies one base away. The read falls 3 residues short of the CDR3 end, and the missing part is taken from the germline J gene. This chain links TRBV2 with TRBJ2-3, with D possibly TRBD1 on 5 matching bases. This CDR3 region has 15 residues. Germline V CDR1 and CDR2: SNHLY, FYNNEI. The CDR3 protein is CASSFQGRSNQPQYF. CDR3 DNA (partial): TGTGCCAGCAGTTTTCAGGGTCGGAGCAATCAGCCG.

A note on this clone: This may arise from a read error, as a much more abundant clone is one base away. Read sequence stops 3 residues before the CDR3 end, and the germline J gene provides the missing end. The genes are TRBV7-2 and TRBJ1-4; the D gene is possibly TRBD1 (5 bases). The CDR3 sequence is 14 residues long. Germline-derived CDR1 and CDR2 are SGHTA and FQGNSA. CDR3 in amino acids: CASSFRSGANVLFF. The sequenced part of the CDR3 DNA is TGTGCCAGCAGCTTCAGGTCTGGGGCCAACGTA.

This clone was seen at least ten times. Coverage ceases 3 residues before the CDR3 finishes, and the germline J gene fills in the end. The chain couples TRBV5-1 to TRBJ1-2; D not certain. Germline CDR1 is SGHRS and CDR2 is YFSETQ. The CDR3 extends over 14 amino acids. Trimming stripped 0 bases from V and 4 bases from J, with 10 bases between. The CDR3 reads CASSLAGGSYGYTF. The CDR3 DNA, read in part, is TGCGCCAGCAGCTTGGCCGGAGGGTCCTATGGC.

This clone was observed many times. The read comes to an end 3 residues before the CDR3 does, leaving the germline J gene to fill in the end. V usage is TRBV7-7 and J usage is TRBJ2-1, with TRBD1 matching over 8 bases. This CDR3 is 15 amino acids long. J gave up 6 bases and V 5 bases, and 9 bases lay outside the gene matches. Germline V gene sequence: CDR1 SSHAT, CDR2 FNYEAQ (reference sequence). The CDR3 reads CASSAGTGLSNEQFF. Partial CDR3 DNA: TGTGCCAGCAGCGCCGGGACAGGTCTGTCCAATGAG.

The table lists this clone with many counts. Read coverage stops 3 residues before the CDR3 terminus; the germline J gene supplies the remainder. The V gene is TRBV4-1, the J gene TRBJ2-3; 10 nucleotides match TRBD2. Trimming took 3 bases from V and 4 from J; bases not matched to a gene: 4. The CDR3 is made up of 15 amino acids. Germline V gene lookup returns CDR1 MGHRA and CDR2 YSYEKL. CDR3 DNA (partial): TGCGCCAGCAGCCAGAGCGGGAGGGGACCAGATACG. Residues: CASSQSGRGPDT. The full CDR3 sequence reads CASSQSGRGPDTQYF.

This clone was counted ten times or more. Coverage ceases 3 residues before the CDR3 finishes, and the germline J gene fills in the end. The gene calls are TRBV2 and TRBJ2-3; D is undetermined. The CDR3 consists of 12 residues. Germline values: CDR1 SNHLY, CDR2 FYNNEI. Trimming took 3 bases from V and 8 from J, leaving 9 bases between them. The CDR3 bases that were read are TGTGCCAGCAGTGAGACGGGTTTTACG. This gives the protein CASSETGFT. The entire CDR3 sequence reads CASSETGFTQYF. The entire variable domain, with the rest obtained from reference TRBV2 and TRBJ2-3, is as follows: EPEVTQTPSHQVTQMGQEVILRCVPISNHLYFYWYRQILGQKVEFLVSFYNNEISEKSEIFDDQFSVERPDGSNFTLKIRSTKLEDSAMYFCASSETGFTQYFGPGTRLTVL.

This clone showed up just a few times. This likely traces to a read error, being one base from a far larger clone. The read is 3 residues too short to cover the CDR3 end, so that end is filled in from the germline J gene. This chain joins TRBV19 and TRBJ2-3, with 13 bases matching TRBD2. Germline CDR1 LNHDA, CDR2 SQIVND (reference sequence). V dropped 7 bases and J dropped 0; count of bases not matched to a gene: 7. The CDR3 contains 17 residues. CDR3 bases read: TGTGCCAGTACTATGGGACTAGCGGGAACTAGCACAGATACG. Its protein product is CASTMGLAGTSTDT. From start to end, the CDR3 is CASTMGLAGTSTDTQYF.

This clone was observed many times. The read terminates 3 residues ahead of where the CDR3 ends, so the germline J gene completes it. The chain recombines TRBV4-2 with TRBJ2-2; 7 bases are a match to TRBD2. The CDR3 spans 16 residues. CDR1 and CDR2 (germline): LGHNA, YNFKEQ. The part of the CDR3 DNA that was read is TGTGCCAGCAGCCTCCTAGCGGACTCTGGGGCCAACGTG. This encodes CASSLLADSGANV. The whole CDR3 sequence is CASSLLADSGANVLFF.

This clone came up many times. Coverage ceases 3 residues before the CDR3 finishes, and the germline J gene fills in the end. The chain links TRBV5-1 to TRBJ1-1; 7 bases map to TRBD1. This CDR3 has 15 amino acids. V shed 4 bases and J 3 bases; nucleotides not matched to a gene: 9. Germline V lookup: CDR1 SGHRS, CDR2 YFSETQ. CDR3 amino acids: CASSLTPDRYTEAFF. Partial CDR3 DNA: TGCGCCAGCAGCCTCACACCGGACAGGTACACTGAA.

Many counts were recorded for this clone. The CDR3 end falls 3 residues outside the read, so it is completed with the germline J gene. V is TRBV20-1 and J is TRBJ2-3; 12 nucleotides agree with TRBD1. Germline V gene sequence: CDR1 DFQATT, CDR2 SNEGSKA (reference sequence). With 8 bases clipped from V and 4 bases from J, the junction kept 7 bases outside the gene matches. The CDR3 loop spans 14 amino acids. The sequenced part of the CDR3 DNA is TGCAGTCGTTACGGGACAGGGGGCTCAGATACG. Protein sequence: CSRYGTGGSDT. The full CDR3 is CSRYGTGGSDTQYF.

At least ten counts were recorded for this clone. The read stops 3 residues short of the end of the CDR3; the missing end is completed from the germline J gene. J is TRBJ2-1 and V is TRBV20-1, with 8 positions matching TRBD1. The length of the CDR3 is 13 residues. With V trimmed by 4 bases and J by 9 bases, 8 bases remained unmatched. Germline V gives CDR1 DFQATT, CDR2 SNEGSKA (reference sequence). The sequenced CDR3 bases are TGCAGTGCTACCCCTTCGACAGGGGTTGAG. Protein sequence: CSATPSTGVE. The entire CDR3 protein reads CSATPSTGVEQFF.

This clone was counted between two and nine times. The read ends 3 residues early relative to the CDR3; the germline J gene fills the gap. The rearrangement uses TRBV7-2 and TRBJ2-1, with 10 bases fitting TRBD1. This CDR3 contains 15 residues. The V and J ends lost 5 bases and 3 bases, in that order; junction bases with no gene match: 4. Germline V gives CDR1 SGHTA, CDR2 FQGNSA. Partial CDR3 DNA: TGTGCCAGCAGCGGGCGGGACAGGGGCTACAATGAG. Translation gives CASSGRDRGYNE. In full, the CDR3 is CASSGRDRGYNEQFF.

At least ten counts were recorded for this clone. With the read ending 3 residues before the CDR3 end, the germline J gene is used to fill in that end. The chain carries TRBV9 and TRBJ2-5; no clear D gene. The CDR3 is 15 residues long. The V gene's germline CDR1 is SGDLS and CDR2 YYNGEE. The V end lost 0 bases, the J end lost 5 bases, and 14 bases lay between the germline ends. The DNA read from the CDR3 is TGTGCCAGCAGCGTAGGAGGCTATCCCGGGGAGACC. It translates to CASSVGGYPGET. The CDR3, in full, reads CASSVGGYPGETQYF.

There are many counts of this clone. With the read ending 3 residues before the CDR3 end, the germline J gene is used to fill in that end. The rearrangement uses TRBV19 and TRBJ1-1; a weak D match, TRBD1 (5 bases). Germline CDR1 LNHDA, CDR2 SQIVND (reference sequence). CDR3 length: 14 residues. With 9 bases removed from V and 0 bases from J, the gap between germline ends came to 14 bases. CDR3 in amino acids: CASNQRGLNTEAFF. CDR3 DNA (partial): TGTGCCAGCAACCAGAGGGGTCTGAACACTGAA.

This clone was seen many times. The CDR3 end is not reached by the read, which stops 3 residues before it; the germline J gene fills it in. This chain connects TRBV19 to TRBJ2-1, with a tentative D call TRBD2 (6 bases). Germline-derived CDR1 and CDR2 are LNHDA and SQIVND (reference sequence). The CDR3 spans 12 residues. V gave up 6 bases and J gave up 4 bases, with 7 bases separating them. Incomplete CDR3 DNA: TGTGCCAGTAGCCGGGGGTACAATGAG. Amino acids: CASSRGYNE. The CDR3 as a whole reads CASSRGYNEQFF.

This clone has at least ten counts. The CDR3 end is not reached by the read, which stops 3 residues before it; the germline J gene fills it in. Other DNA variants within this sample encode the same CDR3. The V call is TRBV2, the J call TRBJ2-5; TRBD2 agrees at 10 bases. CDR3 size: 14 residues. V was clipped by 9 bases and J by 5 bases; unmatched bases: 9. In germline, CDR1 is SNHLY, CDR2 FYNNEI. CDR3 sequence reads: CASGAGGPEETQYF. The CDR3 DNA, read in part, is TGTGCCAGTGGAGCGGGAGGGCCGGAGGAGACC.

This clone showed up many times. The read is 3 residues too short to cover the CDR3 end, so that end is filled in from the germline J gene. The chain has TRBV7-2 and TRBJ2-1, with 12 bases identical to TRBD2. CDR1 is SGHTA, CDR2 FQGNSA, per germline. The CDR3 runs to 15 residues. V lost 2 bases to trimming and J lost 4 bases; unmatched junction nucleotides: 0. The CDR3: CASSLLAGGYNEQFF. The covered CDR3 bases are TGTGCCAGCAGCTTACTAGCGGGGGGGTACAATGAG. The complete variable domain, with remaining parts taken from reference TRBV7-2 and TRBJ2-1, reads GAGVSQSPSNKVTEKGKDVELRCDPISGHTALYWYRQSLGQGLEFLIYFQGNSAPDKSGLPSDRFSAERTGGSVSTLTIQRTQQEDSAVYLCASSLLAGGYNEQFFGPGTRLTVL.